The 8 T cell receptor beta chains below were found in one sample sequenced in a study of spatial heterogeneity in lung cancer. Noted time point: sample taken at primary tumor resection. TCRdb fed the 5' RACE reads into MiXCR, producing one record per CDR3 protein. The table records about 48,000 distinct CDR3 sequences, roughly 5% of them present only once. This specimen was PBMCs, taken at surgery. Source of these receptors: a male donor with early-stage non-small cell lung cancer.

About this clonotype: A read error may explain this, as a much larger clone is one base away. This CDR3 is CASSPTQGARREKLFF. The CDR3 bases are TGTGCCAGCTCACCAACCCAGGGGGCGAGAAGGGAAAAACTGTTTTTT. The rearrangement links TRBV18 to TRBJ1-4, with 8 bases identical to TRBD1. CDR1 and CDR2 (germline): KGHSH, LQKENI. This CDR3 is 16 amino acids long. V lost 2 bases and J lost 8; bases outside the gene matches: 10.

This clonotype was found many times. The chain links TRBV19 to TRBJ1-6; maybe TRBD1 (5 bases). CDR1 and CDR2 from the germline V gene are LNHDA and SQIVND (reference sequence). The V end was cut by 3 bases, the J end by 6 bases, with 9 bases between. There are 14 residues in the CDR3. In DNA form, the CDR3 reads TGTGCCAGTAGTATTGGGGCGCCTAATTCACCCCTCCACTTT. Its translation: CASSIGAPNSPLHF.

The V call is TRBV2, the J call TRBJ1-1, with TRBD1 matching over 9 bases. V shed 6 bases, J shed 5 bases, and the junction held 4 bases outside the gene matches. Per the germline V gene, CDR1 is SNHLY and CDR2 is FYNNEI. The CDR3 has 13 amino acids. CDR3 residues: CASRGTGRTEAFF. CDR3 in DNA: TGTGCCAGCAGGGGGACAGGGCGAACTGAAGCTTTCTTT. Full variable domain (rest looked up from reference TRBV2 and TRBJ1-1): EPEVTQTPSHQVTQMGQEVILRCVPISNHLYFYWYRQILGQKVEFLVSFYNNEISEKSEIFDDQFSVERPDGSNFTLKIRSTKLEDSAMYFCASRGTGRTEAFFGQGTRLTVV.

This clonotype appeared many times. The rearrangement uses TRBV5-6 and TRBJ2-3, with D hard to call. This CDR3 has 15 amino acids. CDR1 is SGHDT and CDR2 is YYEEEE in the germline V gene. Trimming stripped 0 bases from V and 0 bases from J, with 8 bases between. The CDR3 region is CASSLEGTSTDTQYF. CDR3 bases: TGTGCCAGCAGCTTGGAAGGCACTAGCACAGATACGCAGTATTTT.

The chain links TRBV14 to TRBJ2-1; 9 bases fit TRBD2. Germline loops: CDR1 SGHDN, CDR2 FVKESK. The CDR3 is 15 residues long. V lost 4 bases and J lost 2; bases outside the gene matches: 3. CDR3 region: CASSRTSEAYNEQFF. The DNA for the CDR3 is TGTGCCAGCAGCCGGACTAGCGAGGCCTACAATGAGCAGTTCTTC.

This clonotype has just a few counts. V gene TRBV7-9 combines with J gene TRBJ1-1, with no clear D. The CDR3 spans 13 residues. The V gene lost 2 bases and the J gene lost 1 base, with 5 bases spanning the gap. The germline V gene has CDR1 SEHNR and CDR2 FQNEAQ (reference sequence). CDR3 sequence: CASSLWTNTEAFF. The DNA for the CDR3 is TGTGCCAGCAGCTTATGGACGAACACTGAAGCTTTCTTT.

This clonotype was counted ten times or more. V and J are TRBV20-1 and TRBJ1-3, with D unresolved. V lost 3 bases and J 4 bases, leaving 10 bases between the germline ends. Per the germline V gene, CDR1 is DFQATT and CDR2 is SNEGSKA (reference sequence). The CDR3 contains 13 residues. This CDR3 is CSASTPNGNTIYF. CDR3 nucleotide sequence: TGCAGTGCTAGTACCCCTAACGGAAACACCATATATTTT.

V is TRBV19 and J is TRBJ2-7, with unresolved D. The length of the CDR3 is 13 residues. Germline V lookup: CDR1 LNHDA, CDR2 SQIVND (reference sequence). V was shortened by 3 bases and J by 4 bases, with 10 bases between the two germline ends. CDR3 DNA: TGTGCCAGTAGTATCCTAGTAGGGTACGAGCAGTACTTC. Residues: CASSILVGYEQYF.